The 18 T cell receptor beta chains presented below share a single source sample, sequenced in a study of CD8+ T cells in alopecia areata. Extracted from the samples, RNA was reverse transcribed into cDNA to serve as the sequencing template. The table came from immunoSEQ multiplex PCR; TCRdb's copy has only in-frame clones and leaves some out. This repertoire shows roughly 200,000 clones, about 55% found once; its top ten account for 10% to 11%. Treatment denoted: oral pan-JAK inhibitor, 5-10 mg twice daily. The material sequenced was CD8+ T cells sorted from blood, taken at week 24, from a patient treated with tofacitinib. The receptor source for this set is a human donor with alopecia areata.

About this clone: Additional DNA sequences in this sample encode the identical CDR3. The chain links TRBV4-3 to TRBJ1-1; D unclear. The CDR3 is 13 amino acids. V was shortened by 1 base and J by 1 base, with 4 bases between the two germline ends. CDR1 and CDR2 (germline): LGHNA, YSLEER. The CDR3 nucleotides are TGCGCCAGCAGCCAAGGAGGGAACACTGAAGCTTTCTTT. Encoded protein: CASSQGGNTEAFF.

This clone was counted a few times. The chain is built from TRBV29-1 and TRBJ2-7, with a tentative D call TRBD1 (6 bases). Germline V CDR1 and CDR2: SQVTM, ANQGSEA. CDR3 length equals 14 residues. The V end lost 7 bases, the J end lost 3 bases, and 19 bases lay between the germline ends. CDR3 loop: CSAKADSRFYEQYF. The CDR3 DNA reads as TGCAGCGCGAAGGCGGACAGCCGATTCTACGAGCAGTACTTC.

This sequence joins TRBV7-8 and TRBJ2-5; the D call may be TRBD1 or TRBD2 (5 bases each). V was trimmed by 1 base and J by 1 base, leaving 19 bases between them. The CDR3 length is 18 residues. The V gene's germline CDR1 is SGHVS and CDR2 FQNEAQ. The CDR3 nucleotides read TGTGCCAGCAGCTTAGTTTTATATGAGGGGTCGACCCAAGAGACCCAGTACTTC. Protein product: CASSLVLYEGSTQETQYF.

The gene calls are TRBV30 and TRBJ1-2; 7 nucleotides line up with TRBD1. There are 14 residues in the CDR3. The V gene's germline CDR1 is GTSNPN and CDR2 SVGIG (reference sequence). J lost 1 base, V lost 0 bases, and 2 bases had no gene match. CDR3 sequence: CAWSVPGGNYGYTF. The CDR3 DNA sequence: TGTGCCTGGAGTGTCCCAGGGGGTAACTATGGCTACACCTTC.

The sample holds a few counts of this clone. This chain links TRBV27 with TRBJ1-6; 7 positions match TRBD1. J gave up 6 bases and V 5 bases, and 4 bases lay outside the gene matches. Looked up from germline, CDR1 is MNHEY and CDR2 is SMNVEV (reference sequence). The CDR3 runs 14 residues. The CDR3 DNA reads TGTGCCAGCAGTACGGGACAGATTAATTCACCCCTCCACTTT. This sequence encodes CASSTGQINSPLHF.

V usage is TRBV7-3 and J usage is TRBJ2-3; 9 bases align to TRBD1. V shed 5 bases and J 2 bases; nucleotides not matched to a gene: 14. The germline CDR1 and CDR2 sequences are SGHTA and FQGTGA. The CDR3 contains 18 residues. The CDR3 nucleotides are TGTGCCAGCAGCCCACGAGCGTCCGGGACAGGGTCCACAGATACGCAGTATTTT. Its protein is CASSPRASGTGSTDTQYF.

The J gene is TRBJ2-1, the V gene TRBV7-9, with no clear D. CDR1 is SEHNR and CDR2 is FQNEAQ in the germline V gene (reference sequence). V was pared by 7 bases and J by 10 bases, with 14 bases between. This CDR3 is 12 amino acids long. This CDR3 reads CASTPPTGEQFF. As DNA, the CDR3 is TGTGCCAGCACCCCTCCGACCGGAGAGCAGTTCTTC.

The chain couples TRBV10-3 to TRBJ1-1, with D perhaps TRBD1 (6 bases). V gave up 2 bases and J gave up 6 bases, with 13 bases separating them. The CDR3 extends over 14 amino acids. CDR1 is ENHRY and CDR2 is SYGVKD in the germline V gene. The CDR3 region has the DNA TGTGCCATCAGTGAGCCGGACGAGGGGGCTGAAGCTTTCTTT. It codes for CAISEPDEGAEAFF.

The chain couples TRBV5-1 to TRBJ2-1; 7 bases fit TRBD2. The length of the CDR3 is 16 residues. V shed 0 bases and J 5 bases; nucleotides not matched to a gene: 8. Germline CDR1 is SGHRS and CDR2 is YFSETQ. CDR3 protein: CASSLDPGGVNNEQFF. CDR3 coding DNA: TGCGCCAGCAGCTTGGATCCGGGGGGAGTTAACAATGAGCAGTTCTTC.

This chain connects TRBV6-5 to TRBJ1-4, with unresolved D. This CDR3 contains 14 residues. Germline loops: CDR1 MNHEY, CDR2 SVGAGI. Trimming took off 5 bases at V and 7 bases at J, with 14 bases between the two ends. The CDR3 loop is CASSQDVGGEKLFF. CDR3 coding DNA: TGTGCCAGCAGTCAGGATGTCGGAGGTGAAAAACTGTTTTTT.

The chain employs TRBV5-6 and TRBJ1-1, with a possible D match to TRBD1 (6 bases). The V gene's germline CDR1 is SGHDT and CDR2 YYEEEE. Trimming shortened V by 4 bases and J by 1 base, and 23 bases separated the two germline ends. This CDR3 contains 18 residues. In nucleotides, the CDR3 is TGTGCCAGCAGCCAACAAGCCGCTGTGGGGGGGCGGAACACTGAAGCTTTCTTT. Its protein product is CASSQQAAVGGRNTEAFF. Full variable domain (remainder filled in from reference TRBV5-6 and TRBJ1-1): DAGVTQSPTHLIKTRGQQVTLRCSPKSGHDTVSWYQQALGQGPQFIFQYYEEEERQRGNFPDRFSGHQFPNYSSELNVNALLLGDSALYLCASSQQAAVGGRNTEAFFGQGTRLTVV.

V gene TRBV11-2 combines with J gene TRBJ1-1; a weak D match, TRBD1 (5 bases). CDR3 length: 16 residues. Between the trimmed V and J ends, which lost 1 base and 5 bases, there was a span of 17 bases. Germline CDR1 SGHAT, CDR2 FQNNGV. CDR3 coding DNA: TGTGCCAGCAGCTTAGTCCCCTACGGGACGGGAACTGAAGCTTTCTTT. Encoded protein: CASSLVPYGTGTEAFF.

This clone was seen a handful of times. J is TRBJ1-2 and V is TRBV29-1; no definite D call. V lost 3 bases to trimming and J lost 7 bases, with 18 bases between them. Germline V gene lookup returns CDR1 SQVTM and CDR2 ANQGSEA. The CDR3 sequence is 14 residues long. The CDR3 is CSVDPPGSLGGYTF. The CDR3 DNA reads as TGCAGCGTTGATCCGCCAGGCTCGTTAGGTGGCTACACCTTC.

V usage is TRBV15 and J usage is TRBJ1-1; D gene unclear. From germline, CDR1 is LNHNV and CDR2 YYDKDF (reference sequence). Trimming removed 5 bases from V and 1 base from J, with 14 bases in between. The CDR3 covers 15 residues. This CDR3 reads CATSPTPGGNTEAFF. The DNA of the CDR3 is TGTGCCACCAGCCCCACCCCGGGAGGGAACACTGAAGCTTTCTTT.

This sequence joins TRBV27 and TRBJ2-3; D gene unclear. This CDR3 has 11 residues. With 6 bases removed from V and 5 bases from J, the gap between germline ends came to 6 bases. The germline V gene has CDR1 MNHEY and CDR2 SMNVEV (reference sequence). The CDR3, as DNA: TGTGCCAGCAGGCACCTAGATACGCAGTATTTT. Protein product: CASRHLDTQYF.

This chain connects TRBV27 to TRBJ1-5; no clear D gene. This CDR3 has 16 amino acids. The V and J ends lost 5 bases and 4 bases respectively, with 18 bases between them. The germline CDR1 and CDR2 sequences are MNHEY and SMNVEV (reference sequence). The CDR3 loop reads CASSPSSGESNQPQHF. CDR3 DNA: TGTGCCAGCAGTCCCAGTTCGGGTGAGTCAAATCAGCCCCAGCATTTT.

This rearrangement joins TRBV4-3 to TRBJ2-7; no clear D. The CDR3 extends over 15 amino acids. V was cut by 0 bases and J by 7 bases, with 16 bases left in between. From germline, CDR1 is LGHNA and CDR2 YSLEER. The CDR3 bases are TGCGCCAGCAGCCAAGATCAGTCCCTCGGAGAGGAGCAGTACTTC. Protein: CASSQDQSLGEEQYF.

The V gene is TRBV7-2, the J gene TRBJ2-1; no clear D gene. Germline V lookup: CDR1 SGHTA, CDR2 FQGNSA. The ends were cut back, 3 bases at V and 4 bases at J, with 4 bases in the middle. The CDR3 has 12 amino acids. CDR3 nucleotide sequence: TGTGCCAGCAGCTTCGGATACAATGAGCAGTTCTTC. The encoded protein is CASSFGYNEQFF.